Below, 29 T cell receptor beta chains from the same sample are listed, as sequenced in a study of human T cells and chemical hapten exposure. Time point denoted: patch test 3, about 24 weeks after DPC sensitization. Regarding treatment: therapeutic diphenylcyclopropenone sensitization with weekly scalp DPC. A single record per CDR3 protein comes from TCRdb applying MiXCR to the RACE reads. In the table there are 180,000 or so distinct CDR3 sequences, 24% of which are singletons. The sample in question was whole blood, obtained in connection with sensitization to the hapten diphenylcyclopropenone (DPC). These receptors all stem from a middle-aged woman with alopecia areata. Some clones in this sample may be carry-over from other donors' samples.

The chain recombines TRBV27 with TRBJ2-7; D gene unclear. This CDR3 is built from 13 residues. V was clipped by 2 bases and J by 5 bases, with 10 bases between them. The germline V gene encodes CDR1 MNHEY and CDR2 SMNVEV (reference sequence). CDR3 nucleotide sequence: TGTGCCAGCAGTTTAATTGGTTTCCACGAGCAGTACTTC. Amino acid sequence: CASSLIGFHEQYF.

This clonotype was counted between two and nine times. The chain links TRBV7-2 to TRBJ2-1; 8 bases match TRBD2. In germline, CDR1 is SGHTA, CDR2 FQGNSA. J was trimmed by 10 bases and V by 2 bases; bases with no gene match: 4. The CDR3 is 13 amino acids. This CDR3 is CASSLFQREEQFF. CDR3 DNA sequence: TGTGCCAGCAGCTTATTCCAGCGGGAGGAGCAGTTCTTC.

The rearrangement uses TRBV27 and TRBJ1-1, with D uncertain. CDR3 length: 12 amino acids. V was clipped by 6 bases and J by 4 bases, with 9 bases between them. Per germline, CDR1 MNHEY and CDR2 SMNVEV (reference sequence). CDR3 amino acids: CASRRESTEAFF. The CDR3 DNA reads as TGTGCCAGCAGACGTGAGAGCACTGAAGCTTTCTTT.

The chain couples TRBV28 to TRBJ2-3, with TRBD1 matching 7 bases. The CDR3 sequence is 15 residues long. The junction had 7 bases not matched to a gene; V was cut back by 5 bases and J by 2 bases. Germline loops: CDR1 MDHEN, CDR2 SYDVKM. This chain's CDR3 is CASSQPGTATDTQYF. The CDR3 DNA reads as TGTGCCAGCAGTCAACCGGGGACAGCCACAGATACGCAGTATTTT. The full variable domain, completed using reference TRBV28 and TRBJ2-3, is DVKVTQSSRYLVKRTGEKVFLECVQDMDHENMFWYRQDPGLGLRLIYFSYDVKMKEKGDIPEGYSVSREKKERFSLILESASTNQTSMYLCASSQPGTATDTQYFGPGTRLTVL.

V is TRBV12-3 or TRBV12-4 and J is TRBJ1-1; D unclear. The CDR3 spans 14 residues. With 1 base removed from V and 4 bases from J, the gap between germline ends came to 10 bases. The CDR3 reads CASSLDLHPTEAFF. The CDR3, as DNA: TGTGCCAGCAGTTTAGACCTTCATCCCACTGAAGCTTTCTTT.

This clonotype was picked up a small number of times. V and J are TRBV29-1 and TRBJ1-5, with D unresolved. This CDR3 has 13 residues. The germline CDR1 and CDR2 sequences are SQVTM and ANQGSEA. The germline V and J ends were trimmed by 6 bases and 0 bases, with 9 bases remaining between them. As DNA, the CDR3 is TGCAGCGTCAAGACCAATAGCAATCAGCCCCAGCATTTT. Protein: CSVKTNSNQPQHF.

The CDR3: CASSQDSGGSYEQYF. The CDR3 nucleotides read TGCGCCAGCAGCCAAGATTCGGGGGGCTCCTACGAGCAGTACTTC. The rearrangement joins TRBV4-3 to TRBJ2-7, with 7 bases lining up with TRBD2. With 0 bases clipped from V and 0 bases from J, the junction kept 2 bases outside the gene matches. The V gene's germline CDR1 is LGHNA and CDR2 YSLEER. This CDR3 is built from 15 residues.

This clonotype was counted only a few times. The chain couples TRBV7-9 to TRBJ2-1; D not resolved. The V gene's germline CDR1 is SEHNR and CDR2 FQNEAQ (reference sequence). The CDR3 totals 11 residues. V dropped 7 bases and J dropped 7 bases, with 8 bases sitting between them. DNA of the CDR3: TGTGCCAGCAACGTGGGGAATGAGCAGTTCTTC. It encodes CASNVGNEQFF. Full variable domain (outside the CDR3, taken from reference TRBV7-9 and TRBJ2-1): DTGVSQNPRHKITKRGQNVTFRCDPISEHNRLYWYRQTLGQGPEFLTYFQNEAQLEKSRLLSDRFSAERPKGSFSTLEIQRTEQGDSAMYLCASNVGNEQFFGPGTRLTVL.

This chain connects TRBV28 to TRBJ2-7, with TRBD1 matching over 8 bases. Germline V lookup: CDR1 MDHEN, CDR2 SYDVKM. The V segment lost 5 bases and the J segment 2 bases; nucleotides outside the gene matches: 5. This CDR3 has 14 residues. The DNA for the CDR3 is TGTGCCAGCAGTAAGGGACAGGCACCCTACGAGCAGTACTTC. This codes for CASSKGQAPYEQYF.

The J gene is TRBJ1-5, the V gene TRBV29-1; D possibly corresponds to TRBD1 (5 bases). V lost 4 bases and J 3 bases, leaving 7 bases between the germline ends. The germline gives CDR1 SQVTM, CDR2 ANQGSEA. The CDR3 totals 12 residues. Written as DNA, the CDR3 is TGCAGCGTTGGGGACTTCAATCAGCCCCAGCATTTT. Amino acid sequence: CSVGDFNQPQHF.

The V gene is TRBV6-2 or TRBV6-3, the J gene TRBJ2-7; tentative D call: TRBD2 (7 bases). V lost 7 bases, J lost 1 base, and 14 bases lay in between. CDR3 length: 14 residues. Germline V CDR1 and CDR2: MNHEY, SVGEGT. The CDR3 region has the DNA TGTGCCAGCAAGAGGGGGGGAGCGTCCTACGAGCAGTACTTC. Encoded protein: CASKRGGASYEQYF.

This clonotype was recorded many times. The V call is TRBV10-3, the J call TRBJ2-3; D gene uncertain. Deletions cut 9 bases from V and 5 bases from J, with 9 bases between. Germline CDR1 ENHRY, CDR2 SYGVKD. The CDR3 consists of 11 residues. In DNA, the CDR3 is TGTGCCATGGGCGGACGAGATACGCAGTATTTT. This encodes CAMGGRDTQYF.

This clonotype has a handful of counts. The V gene is TRBV18, the J gene TRBJ2-5; D is possibly TRBD2 (6 bases). V dropped 0 bases and J dropped 13 bases, with 12 bases sitting between them. The CDR3 covers 12 residues. The germline V gene encodes CDR1 KGHSH and CDR2 LQKENI. This CDR3 is CASSPPTRDWYF. CDR3 sequence (DNA): TGTGCCAGCTCACCACCGACTCGGGACTGGTACTTC.

The chain couples TRBV7-8 to TRBJ2-5, with a weak D call TRBD1 (5 bases). The CDR3 length is 13 residues. V gave up 10 bases and J gave up 5 bases, with 17 bases separating them. CDR1 is SGHVS, CDR2 FQNEAQ, per germline. The CDR3: CATRPLGAETQYF. DNA for the CDR3: TGTGCCACTAGGCCCCTAGGGGCGGAGACCCAGTACTTC. Full variable domain (outside the CDR3, taken from reference TRBV7-8 and TRBJ2-5): GAGVSQSPRYKVAKRGQDVALRCDPISGHVSLFWYQQALGQGPEFLTYFQNEAQLDKSGLPSDRFFAERPEGSVSTLKIQRTQQEDSAVYLCATRPLGAETQYFGPGTRLLVL.

This chain joins TRBV12-3 or TRBV12-4 and TRBJ1-4, with 11 bases aligning to TRBD1. This CDR3 contains 15 residues. With V trimmed by 5 bases and J by 8 bases, 7 bases remained unmatched. The CDR3 spells CASSLAGTGGEKLFF. CDR3 bases: TGTGCCAGCAGTCTCGCCGGGACAGGGGGAGAAAAACTGTTTTTT.

This chain links TRBV10-3 with TRBJ2-1, with D possibly TRBD2 on 6 matching bases. The CDR3 spans 14 residues. Trimming stripped 4 bases from V and 5 bases from J, with 12 bases between. Germline V gene sequence: CDR1 ENHRY, CDR2 SYGVKD. This CDR3 reads CAISVSKRDNEQFF. In DNA form, the CDR3 reads TGTGCCATCAGTGTTTCTAAGCGGGACAATGAGCAGTTCTTC.

The rearrangement joins TRBV6-6 to TRBJ2-7; D may correspond to TRBD1 or TRBD2 (6 bases each). Germline V gives CDR1 MNHNY, CDR2 SVGAGI (reference sequence). CDR3 size: 14 residues. V was pared by 7 bases and J by 0 bases, with 13 bases between. In DNA form, the CDR3 reads TGTGCCAGCACGGGGGCGCGGTTCTCCTACGAGCAGTACTTC. Translating it yields CASTGARFSYEQYF.

The CDR3 spells CSARGAGASTDTQYF. CDR3 sequence (DNA): TGCAGTGCTAGAGGGGCTGGTGCTAGCACAGATACGCAGTATTTT. The V call is TRBV20-1, the J call TRBJ2-3; D call uncertain. CDR3 length: 15 residues. The V end lost 1 base, the J end lost 0 bases, and 11 bases lay between the germline ends. CDR1 is DFQATT, CDR2 SNEGSKA, per germline (reference sequence).

This clonotype occurred a few times. CDR3: CSVAGILTDTQYF. The CDR3 nucleotides read TGCAGTGTAGCGGGGATCCTGACAGATACGCAGTATTTT. V usage is TRBV20-1 and J usage is TRBJ2-3, with TRBD2 matching over 8 bases. This CDR3 has 13 residues. V lost 7 bases and J lost 3; bases outside the gene matches: 6. Germline V gene data show CDR1 as DFQATT and CDR2 as SNEGSKA (reference sequence).

This chain joins TRBV3-1 and TRBJ1-2, with TRBD1 as a possible D gene (6 bases). CDR3 size: 17 residues. Trimming took off 3 bases at V and 0 bases at J, with 17 bases between the two ends. Germline CDR1 reads LGHDT; CDR2 reads YNNKEL (reference sequence). CDR3 nucleotides: TGTGCCAGCAGCCATGAACAAGGGACAACCGCTAACTATGGCTACACCTTC. Its protein is CASSHEQGTTANYGYTF.

This chain joins TRBV2 and TRBJ2-7; TRBD1 might be the D (6 bases). The V and J ends lost 7 bases and 1 base respectively, with 14 bases between them. There are 14 residues in the CDR3. CDR1 and CDR2 from the germline V gene are SNHLY and FYNNEI. The CDR3 DNA follows: TGTGCCAGCAACCAACAGGGCGGTTCCTACGAGCAGTACTTC. Its translation is CASNQQGGSYEQYF.

The sample holds many counts of this clonotype. This chain uses TRBV5-1 with TRBJ1-1, with TRBD1 identical over 9 bases. There are 13 residues in the CDR3. J gave up 3 bases and V 4 bases, and 1 base lay outside the gene matches. Looked up from germline, CDR1 is SGHRS and CDR2 is YFSETQ. In DNA, the CDR3 is TGCGCCAGCAGCCGACAGGGGGACACTGAAGCTTTCTTT. Translation: CASSRQGDTEAFF.

This chain uses TRBV10-3 with TRBJ2-6; D possibly uses TRBD1 or TRBD2 (5 bases each). Trimming left V 5 bases short and J 0 bases short, with 14 bases between. This CDR3 comprises 17 residues. Germline values: CDR1 ENHRY, CDR2 SYGVKD. The CDR3 loop is CAISMPGRNSGANVLTF. In DNA form, the CDR3 reads TGTGCCATCAGTATGCCGGGACGGAACTCTGGGGCCAACGTCCTGACTTTC.

This clonotype came up a few times. This chain uses TRBV10-3 with TRBJ1-4, with 8 bases fitting TRBD1. Trimming cost V 3 bases and J 4 bases; bases outside gene matches: 7. CDR1 ENHRY and CDR2 SYGVKD come from the germline V gene. The CDR3 totals 16 residues. CDR3 in amino acids: CAISDAQGAHNEKLFF. The CDR3, as DNA: TGTGCCATCAGTGATGCCCAGGGGGCCCATAATGAAAAACTGTTTTTT.

For the CDR3, the DNA is TGTGCCAGCAGCCAAACCCAGGGGGCGAACGAGCAGTACTTC. It specifies CASSQTQGANEQYF. This chain connects TRBV7-6 to TRBJ2-7; 8 bases are shared with TRBD1. The trim removed 5 bases at V and 5 bases at J, leaving 8 bases unmatched. The CDR3 has 14 residues. Germline loops: CDR1 SGHVS, CDR2 FNYEAQ. The full variable domain, rest sourced from reference TRBV7-6 and TRBJ2-7, is GAGVSQSPRYKVTKRGQDVALRCDPISGHVSLYWYRQALGQGPEFLTYFNYEAQQDKSGLPNDRFSAERPEGSISTLTIQRTEQRDSAMYRCASSQTQGANEQYFGPGTRLTVT.

This clonotype was seen ten or more times. V usage is TRBV28 and J usage is TRBJ1-5, with D perhaps matching TRBD1 (5 bases). Germline V CDR1 and CDR2: MDHEN, SYDVKM. The CDR3 totals 17 residues. V shed 6 bases and J shed 0 bases, with 18 bases lying between them. For the CDR3, the DNA is TGTGCCAGCAGCCGAGCGCTTCAGGGAACTAGCAATCAGCCCCAGCATTTT. Protein: CASSRALQGTSNQPQHF.

This chain joins TRBV6-6 and TRBJ1-3, with 8 bases matching TRBD1. The germline V gene has CDR1 MNHNY and CDR2 SVGAGI (reference sequence). The CDR3 sequence is 13 residues long. The V segment lost 7 bases and the J segment 4 bases; nucleotides outside the gene matches: 3. The chain's CDR3 is CASKDRAGNTIYF. CDR3 bases: TGTGCCAGCAAGGACAGGGCCGGAAACACCATATATTTT.

The chain couples TRBV28 to TRBJ1-1, with D unresolved. Trimming pared 0 bases from V and 6 bases from J, leaving 5 bases between. Looked up from germline, CDR1 is MDHEN and CDR2 is SYDVKM. CDR3 size: 12 residues. The DNA for the CDR3 is TGTGCCAGCAGTTTATGGGAATCTGAAGCTTTCTTT. This sequence encodes CASSLWESEAFF. Complete variable domain (other parts from reference TRBV28 and TRBJ1-1): DVKVTQSSRYLVKRTGEKVFLECVQDMDHENMFWYRQDPGLGLRLIYFSYDVKMKEKGDIPEGYSVSREKKERFSLILESASTNQTSMYLCASSLWESEAFFGQGTRLTVV.

This rearrangement joins TRBV4-1 to TRBJ2-1; TRBD2 agrees at 11 bases. The CDR3 is made up of 19 amino acids. Looked up from germline, CDR1 is MGHRA and CDR2 is YSYEKL. Trimming removed 0 bases from V and 10 bases from J; junction bases left unmatched: 17. The CDR3 region has the DNA TGCGCCAGCAGCCAAGATCATGGTAGGCTAGCGGGAGGATCGGCCGAGCAGTTCTTC. It translates to CASSQDHGRLAGGSAEQFF.